Detailed here is one TCR beta chain. Antigen: not known. The sample originates from a study of shared clonotypes between healthy human individuals. Germline CDR1 and CDR2: MNHNS and SASEGT. The length of the CDR3 is 14 residues. V was pared by 1 base and J by 3 bases, with 10 bases between. The quantity of DNA used in unsorted PBMC replicate PCRs was 300 ng, corresponding to tens of thousands of T cell genomes. TCRdb keeps only in-frame clones here, not all; method: immunoSEQ multiplex PCR. Of around 510,000 clones listed, roughly 79% are singletons. General observations from the study: Among donors, clonotype sharing was expected to be affected by sequencing depth.

The rearrangement uses TRBV6-1 and TRBJ2-7; D not resolved. This receptor was taken from a middle-aged woman in good health. Some clones in this sample may be carry-over from other donors' samples. The sample comprised PBMCs. Here the CDR3 reads CASSEGAGFYEQYF. In nucleotides, the CDR3 is TGTGCCAGCAGTGAAGGGGCCGGGTTCTACGAGCAGTACTTC.